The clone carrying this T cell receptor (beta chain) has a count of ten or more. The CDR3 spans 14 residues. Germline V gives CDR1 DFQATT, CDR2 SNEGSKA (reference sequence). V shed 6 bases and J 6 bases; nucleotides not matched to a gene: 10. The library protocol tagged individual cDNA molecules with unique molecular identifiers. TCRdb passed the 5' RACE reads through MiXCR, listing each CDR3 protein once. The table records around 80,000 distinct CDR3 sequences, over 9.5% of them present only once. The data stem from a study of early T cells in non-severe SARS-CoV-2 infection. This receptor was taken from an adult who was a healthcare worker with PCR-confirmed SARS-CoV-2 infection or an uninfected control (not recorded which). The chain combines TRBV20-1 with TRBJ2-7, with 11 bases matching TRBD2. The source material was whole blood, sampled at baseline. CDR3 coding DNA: TGCAGTGCGGGGACTAGCGGAGCCGTGGGCGAGCAGTACTTC. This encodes CSAGTSGAVGEQYF.